A selection of T cell receptor beta chains follows, all from one sample in a study of cytomegalovirus exposure and HLA in healthy donors. Sequenced by immunoSEQ multiplex PCR; TCRdb stores in-frame clones only, minus some. The data contain roughly 68,000 clones, 60% to 75% of them singletons. The specimen sequenced was PBMCs. These receptors were taken from a man aged 35-49 years in good health and CMV-seropositive. CDR3s include the opening cysteine and the closing phenylalanine or tryptophan. D genes are given only for firm matches. Rows give clone size only sometimes, using once, few, many, or a class for an expanded clone.

j_gene: TRBJ1-1; v_gene: TRBV18; abundance: -; d_gene: -; CDR3nt: TGTGCCAGCTCACCACTGCAGGGGCGGACTGAAGCTTTCTTT; CDR3aa: CASSPLQGRTEAFF
j_gene: TRBJ1-4; v_gene: TRBV4-1; abundance: once; d_gene: -; CDR3nt: TGCGCCAGCAGCCAAGATCATGCAGGGGTGACTAATGAAAAACTGTTTTTT; CDR3aa: CASSQDHAGVTNEKLFF
j_gene: TRBJ2-7; v_gene: TRBV6-6; abundance: -; d_gene: -; CDR3nt: TGTGCCAGCAGTCACGGTCCTTCCTACGAGCAGTACTTC; CDR3aa: CASSHGPSYEQYF
j_gene: TRBJ2-7; v_gene: TRBV5-6; abundance: -; d_gene: TRBD1; CDR3nt: TGTGCCAGCAGCTCCTACGCCGGGACAGAGCGCTCCTACGAGCAGTACTTC; CDR3aa: CASSSYAGTERSYEQYF
j_gene: TRBJ1-1; v_gene: TRBV29-1; abundance: -; d_gene: -; CDR3nt: TGCAGCGTTGGTGGCGGGTTGGAGAACACTGAAGCTTTCTTT; CDR3aa: CSVGGGLENTEAFF
j_gene: TRBJ1-1; v_gene: TRBV10-3; abundance: -; d_gene: TRBD1; CDR3nt: TGTGCCACCACAGGGGTGGGGGACATTGAAGCTTTCTTT; CDR3aa: CATTGVGDIEAFF
j_gene: TRBJ2-7; v_gene: TRBV2; abundance: -; d_gene: TRBD1; CDR3nt: TGTGCCAGCAAGACGGACAGGGTTCCCTACGAGCAGTACTTC; CDR3aa: CASKTDRVPYEQYF
j_gene: TRBJ1-1; v_gene: TRBV15; abundance: few; d_gene: -; CDR3nt: TGTGCCACCAGTTCAGGTCGAGCAGGGATGAACACTGAAGCTTTCTTT; CDR3aa: CATSSGRAGMNTEAFF
j_gene: TRBJ1-2; v_gene: TRBV5-4; abundance: -; d_gene: TRBD1; CDR3nt: TGTGCCAGCAGCTCCACAGGGGCTTCCCCCTATGGCTACACCTTC; CDR3aa: CASSSTGASPYGYTF
j_gene: TRBJ2-7; v_gene: TRBV16; abundance: -; d_gene: TRBD2; CDR3nt: TGTGCCAGCAGCCATGCGGGGGGGAGGTACGAGCAGTACTTC; CDR3aa: CASSHAGGRYEQYF
j_gene: TRBJ1-4; v_gene: TRBV7-8; abundance: few; d_gene: -; CDR3nt: TGTGCCAGCAGCTTAGTCCAAGGGACTTTTGAAAAACTGTTTTTT; CDR3aa: CASSLVQGTFEKLFF
j_gene: TRBJ2-3; v_gene: TRBV7-3; abundance: -; d_gene: TRBD2; CDR3nt: TGTGCCAGCAGAGCCGGGACTAGCAGTGTGACGCAGTATTTT; CDR3aa: CASRAGTSSVTQYF
j_gene: TRBJ2-7; v_gene: TRBV5-6; abundance: -; d_gene: TRBD1; CDR3nt: TGTGCCAGCAGCAGGTTCGACAGGGGCACCTCTCGCGAGCAGTACTTC; CDR3aa: CASSRFDRGTSREQYF
j_gene: TRBJ2-7; v_gene: TRBV13; abundance: -; d_gene: TRBD1; CDR3nt: TGTGCCAGCAGCTCGAACACCGGGACAGGGGGCGCGGTTGGTCCCTACGAGCAGTACTTC; CDR3aa: CASSSNTGTGGAVGPYEQYF
j_gene: TRBJ2-7; v_gene: TRBV6-6; abundance: -; d_gene: TRBD1; CDR3nt: TGTGCCAGCAGTCAGGGACAGGGTTTCTACGAGCAGTACTTC; CDR3aa: CASSQGQGFYEQYF
j_gene: TRBJ2-3; v_gene: TRBV6-1; abundance: -; d_gene: -; CDR3nt: TGTGCCAGCAGTGAATATCACTCGGATACGCAGTATTTT; CDR3aa: CASSEYHSDTQYF
j_gene: TRBJ2-4; v_gene: TRBV7-9; abundance: -; d_gene: -; CDR3nt: TGTGCCAGCAGCTTAGACGGGATAGCCAAAAACATTCAGTACTTC; CDR3aa: CASSLDGIAKNIQYF
j_gene: TRBJ1-5; v_gene: TRBV6-1; abundance: few; d_gene: -; CDR3nt: TGTGCCAGCAGTTCTAAGACAGGAAATCAGCCCCAGCATTTT; CDR3aa: CASSSKTGNQPQHF
j_gene: TRBJ1-4; v_gene: TRBV7-9; abundance: -; d_gene: TRBD1; CDR3nt: TGTGCCAGCAGCTTAGGTGGACAGGGAAACGAAAAACTGTTTTTT; CDR3aa: CASSLGGQGNEKLFF
j_gene: TRBJ2-2; v_gene: TRBV7-2; abundance: -; d_gene: -; CDR3nt: TGTGCCAGCAGCTTGTTACAGCTGATCACCGGGGAGCTGTTTTTT; CDR3aa: CASSLLQLITGELFF
j_gene: TRBJ1-3; v_gene: TRBV5-4; abundance: once; d_gene: -; CDR3nt: TGTGCCAGCAGCTTGGACACCGTCTCTGGAAACACCATATATTTT; CDR3aa: CASSLDTVSGNTIYF
j_gene: TRBJ2-7; v_gene: TRBV5-6; abundance: -; d_gene: -; CDR3nt: TGTGCCAGCAGCGTAGTCAACTACGAGCAGTACTTC; CDR3aa: CASSVVNYEQYF
j_gene: TRBJ2-5; v_gene: TRBV5-4; abundance: -; d_gene: -; CDR3nt: TGTGCCAGCAGCGAGGACTTACAAGAGACCCAGTACTTC; CDR3aa: CASSEDLQETQYF
j_gene: TRBJ1-2; v_gene: TRBV4-1; abundance: -; d_gene: -; CDR3nt: TGCGCCAGCAGCCAACCTATCGTGCACGTTAACTATGGCTACACCTTC; CDR3aa: CASSQPIVHVNYGYTF
j_gene: TRBJ1-3; v_gene: TRBV18; abundance: -; d_gene: TRBD1; CDR3nt: TGTGCCAGCTCCCCGGGACAGGTTGGAAACACCATATATTTT; CDR3aa: CASSPGQVGNTIYF
j_gene: TRBJ1-3; v_gene: TRBV6-5; abundance: few; d_gene: -; CDR3nt: TGTGCCAGCAGTTACCGCGGGAACTCTGGAAACACCATATATTTT; CDR3aa: CASSYRGNSGNTIYF
j_gene: TRBJ2-7; v_gene: TRBV5-8; abundance: -; d_gene: -; CDR3nt: TGTGCCAGCACATCCAAAAACAGGGCCTACGAGCAGTACTTC; CDR3aa: CASTSKNRAYEQYF
j_gene: TRBJ1-5; v_gene: TRBV7-2; abundance: -; d_gene: -; CDR3nt: TGTGCCAGCAGCTTCCGACAAGCGGGCCAGCCCCAGCATTTT; CDR3aa: CASSFRQAGQPQHF
j_gene: TRBJ1-2; v_gene: TRBV7-3; abundance: -; d_gene: -; CDR3nt: TGTGCCAGCAGCCCTGCGGGGGAGGGCGGCTACACCTTC; CDR3aa: CASSPAGEGGYTF
j_gene: TRBJ1-6; v_gene: TRBV7-9; abundance: -; d_gene: TRBD1; CDR3nt: TGTGCCAGCAGCTTAGTGTCAGGGGGCTGGAGGAATTCACCCCTCCACTTT; CDR3aa: CASSLVSGGWRNSPLHF
j_gene: TRBJ2-7; v_gene: TRBV7-2; abundance: -; d_gene: -; CDR3nt: TGTGCCAGCAGCTTATACGAGGGCTTACCCTACGAGCAGTACTTC; CDR3aa: CASSLYEGLPYEQYF
j_gene: TRBJ2-5; v_gene: TRBV7-9; abundance: -; d_gene: TRBD1; CDR3nt: TGTGCCAGCAGAAAGGGGGCCGAAGAGACCCAGTACTTC; CDR3aa: CASRKGAEETQYF
j_gene: TRBJ2-3; v_gene: TRBV7-2; abundance: -; d_gene: TRBD2; CDR3nt: TGTGCCAGCAGCTTCGGGACTAGCGCAAATACGCAGTATTTT; CDR3aa: CASSFGTSANTQYF
j_gene: TRBJ1-2; v_gene: TRBV18; abundance: -; d_gene: -; CDR3nt: TGTGCCAGCTCACCACGGAACGGGGATGGCTACACCTTC; CDR3aa: CASSPRNGDGYTF
j_gene: TRBJ1-2; v_gene: TRBV7-9; abundance: -; d_gene: -; CDR3nt: TGTGCCAGGGGGCGGCAGGGGAATGGCTACACCTTC; CDR3aa: CARGRQGNGYTF
j_gene: TRBJ1-1; v_gene: TRBV6-5; abundance: -; d_gene: -; CDR3nt: TGTGCCAGCAGCTCCCCGTGGAACACTGAAGCTTTCTTT; CDR3aa: CASSSPWNTEAFF
j_gene: TRBJ1-5; v_gene: TRBV5-1; abundance: once; d_gene: TRBD1; CDR3nt: TGCGCCAGCAGCTTGATCTCAGGGGGCGATCAGCCCCAGCATTTT; CDR3aa: CASSLISGGDQPQHF
j_gene: TRBJ1-3; v_gene: TRBV6-5; abundance: -; d_gene: -; CDR3nt: TGTGCCAGCAGTCCAACCGGGTTCAACACCATATATTTT; CDR3aa: CASSPTGFNTIYF
j_gene: TRBJ1-5; v_gene: TRBV19; abundance: -; d_gene: TRBD1; CDR3nt: TGTGCCAGTACTCCAGGGGACAGGGGGCTCAATCAGCCCCAGCATTTT; CDR3aa: CASTPGDRGLNQPQHF
j_gene: TRBJ1-1; v_gene: TRBV11-3; abundance: -; d_gene: -; CDR3nt: TGTGCCAGCACCAGAGGAGGTTACACTGAAGCTTTCTTT; CDR3aa: CASTRGGYTEAFF
j_gene: TRBJ2-5; v_gene: TRBV18; abundance: -; d_gene: -; CDR3nt: TGTGCCAGCCTGTTTCAGGGCCGTCCGGAGACCCAGTACTTC; CDR3aa: CASLFQGRPETQYF
j_gene: TRBJ2-7; v_gene: TRBV28; abundance: -; d_gene: TRBD2; CDR3nt: TGTGCCAGCAGTTTGGGGGGGGGAATTCCCTACGAGCAGTACTTC; CDR3aa: CASSLGGGIPYEQYF
j_gene: TRBJ2-7; v_gene: TRBV14; abundance: -; d_gene: -; CDR3nt: TGTGCCAGCAGCCAAGATCGGCGGAGGGGCTACGAGCAGTACTTC; CDR3aa: CASSQDRRRGYEQYF
j_gene: TRBJ1-2; v_gene: TRBV19; abundance: -; d_gene: TRBD1; CDR3nt: TGTGCCAGTAGTGCGGACAGGGAGGACCATGGCTACACCTTC; CDR3aa: CASSADREDHGYTF
j_gene: TRBJ2-1; v_gene: TRBV7-3; abundance: -; d_gene: TRBD2; CDR3nt: TGTGCCAGCAGCCCCGCGGGGGTAGCGGGGGAGCAGTTCTTC; CDR3aa: CASSPAGVAGEQFF
j_gene: TRBJ1-6; v_gene: TRBV4-1; abundance: -; d_gene: TRBD1; CDR3nt: TGCGCCAGCAGCCGTGGACAGGGCTATAATTCACCCCTCCACTTT; CDR3aa: CASSRGQGYNSPLHF
j_gene: TRBJ2-2; v_gene: TRBV29-1; abundance: once; d_gene: -; CDR3nt: TGCAGCGCCGCGGACATATTTAACGGGGAGCTGTTTTTT; CDR3aa: CSAADIFNGELFF
j_gene: TRBJ1-2; v_gene: TRBV4-2; abundance: once; d_gene: -; CDR3nt: TGTGCCAGCAGCCAAGATAAGGAGGAGCTCTATGGCTACACCTTC; CDR3aa: CASSQDKEELYGYTF